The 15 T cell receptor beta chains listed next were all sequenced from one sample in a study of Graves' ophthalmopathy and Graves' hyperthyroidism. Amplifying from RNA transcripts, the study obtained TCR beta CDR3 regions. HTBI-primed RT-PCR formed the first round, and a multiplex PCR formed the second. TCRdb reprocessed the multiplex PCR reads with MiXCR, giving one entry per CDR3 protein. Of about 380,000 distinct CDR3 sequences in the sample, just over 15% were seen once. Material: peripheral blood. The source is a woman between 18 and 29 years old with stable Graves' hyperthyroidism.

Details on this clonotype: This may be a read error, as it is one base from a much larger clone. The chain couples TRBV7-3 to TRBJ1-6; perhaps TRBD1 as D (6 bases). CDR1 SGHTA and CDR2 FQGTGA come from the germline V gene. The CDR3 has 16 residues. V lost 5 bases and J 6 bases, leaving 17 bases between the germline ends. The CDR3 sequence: CASSLQGRSFNSPLHF. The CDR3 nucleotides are TGTGCCAGCAGCCTCCAGGGGCGAAGTTTTAATTCACCCCTCCACTTT. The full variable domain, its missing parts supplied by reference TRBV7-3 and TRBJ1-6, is GAGVSQTPSNKVTEKGKYVELRCDPISGHTALYWYRQSLGQGPEFLIYFQGTGAADDSGLPNDRFFAVRPEGSVSTLKIQRTERGDSAVYLCASSLQGRSFNSPLHFGNGTRLTVT.

The CDR3 nucleotides read TGTGCCAGCAGCCAAGTGGGGAAAACTGAAGCTTTCTTT. It specifies CASSQVGKTEAFF. This chain joins TRBV11-2 and TRBJ1-1; D not resolved. The CDR3 has 13 amino acids. Looked up from germline, CDR1 is SGHAT and CDR2 is FQNNGV. Trimming removed 5 bases from V and 5 bases from J, with 12 bases in between.

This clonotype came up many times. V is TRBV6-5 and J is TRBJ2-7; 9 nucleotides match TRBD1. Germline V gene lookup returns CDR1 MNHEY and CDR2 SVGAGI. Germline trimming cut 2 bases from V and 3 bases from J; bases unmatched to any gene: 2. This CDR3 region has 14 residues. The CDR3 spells CASSYLGQGYEQYF. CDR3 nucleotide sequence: TGTGCCAGCAGTTACCTGGGACAGGGCTACGAGCAGTACTTC.

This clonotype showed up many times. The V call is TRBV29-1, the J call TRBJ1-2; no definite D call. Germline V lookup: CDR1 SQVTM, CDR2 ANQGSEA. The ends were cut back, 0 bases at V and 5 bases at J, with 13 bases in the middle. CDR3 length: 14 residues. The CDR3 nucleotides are TGCAGCGTTGAAGATAACACCCGGCTTTATGGCTACACCTTC. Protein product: CSVEDNTRLYGYTF.

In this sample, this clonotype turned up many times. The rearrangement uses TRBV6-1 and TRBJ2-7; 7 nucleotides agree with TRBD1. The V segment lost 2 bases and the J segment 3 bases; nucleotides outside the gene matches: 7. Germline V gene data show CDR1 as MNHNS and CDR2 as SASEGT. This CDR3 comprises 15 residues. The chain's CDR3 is CASSESGTDHYEQYF. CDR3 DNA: TGTGCCAGCAGTGAATCCGGGACAGACCACTACGAGCAGTACTTC.

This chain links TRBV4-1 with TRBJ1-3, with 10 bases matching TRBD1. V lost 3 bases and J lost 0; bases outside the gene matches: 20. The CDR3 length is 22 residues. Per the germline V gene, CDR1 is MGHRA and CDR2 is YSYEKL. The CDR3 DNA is TGCGCCAGCAGCCAGCTGACCCCGGGACAGGGGCTACCTCTCCTCTCTGGAAACACCATATATTTT. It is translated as CASSQLTPGQGLPLLSGNTIYF.

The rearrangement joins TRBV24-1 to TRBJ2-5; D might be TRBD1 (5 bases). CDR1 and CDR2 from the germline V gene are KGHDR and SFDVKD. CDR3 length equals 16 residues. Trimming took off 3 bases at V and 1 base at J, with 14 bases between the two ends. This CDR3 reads CATSDTSKGRQETQYF. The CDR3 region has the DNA TGTGCCACCAGTGATACCTCCAAGGGGCGCCAAGAGACCCAGTACTTC.

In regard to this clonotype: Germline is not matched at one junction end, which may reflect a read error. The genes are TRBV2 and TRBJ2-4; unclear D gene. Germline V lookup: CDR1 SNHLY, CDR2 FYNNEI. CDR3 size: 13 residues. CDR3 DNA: TGTGCCGGAAGGGCAGGATGGGAAAAGATTCAGTACTTC. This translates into CAGRAGWEKIQYF.

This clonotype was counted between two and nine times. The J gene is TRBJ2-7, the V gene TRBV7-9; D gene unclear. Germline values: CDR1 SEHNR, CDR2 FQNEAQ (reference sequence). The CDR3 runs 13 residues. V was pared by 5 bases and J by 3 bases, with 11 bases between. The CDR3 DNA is TGTGCCAGCAGCGCCACACTTGTCTACGAGCAGTACTTC. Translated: CASSATLVYEQYF.

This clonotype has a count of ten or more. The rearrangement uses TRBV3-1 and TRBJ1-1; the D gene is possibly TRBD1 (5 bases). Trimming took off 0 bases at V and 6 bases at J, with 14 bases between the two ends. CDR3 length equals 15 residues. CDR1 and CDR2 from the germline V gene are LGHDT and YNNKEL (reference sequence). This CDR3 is CASSQEEAGKAEAFF. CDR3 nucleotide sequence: TGTGCCAGCAGCCAAGAGGAGGCAGGGAAGGCTGAAGCTTTCTTT.

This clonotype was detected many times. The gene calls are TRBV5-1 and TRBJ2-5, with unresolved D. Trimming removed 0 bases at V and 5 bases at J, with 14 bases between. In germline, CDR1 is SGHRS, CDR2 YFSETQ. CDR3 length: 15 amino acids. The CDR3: CASSLASLIGETQYF. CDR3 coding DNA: TGCGCCAGCAGCTTGGCCTCGCTTATCGGCGAGACCCAGTACTTC.

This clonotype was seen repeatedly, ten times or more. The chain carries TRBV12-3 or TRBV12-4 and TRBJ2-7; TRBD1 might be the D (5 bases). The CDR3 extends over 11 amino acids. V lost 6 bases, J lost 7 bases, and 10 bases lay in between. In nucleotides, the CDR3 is TGTGCCAGCAGCTCCAACAGGGAGCAGTACTTC. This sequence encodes CASSSNREQYF.

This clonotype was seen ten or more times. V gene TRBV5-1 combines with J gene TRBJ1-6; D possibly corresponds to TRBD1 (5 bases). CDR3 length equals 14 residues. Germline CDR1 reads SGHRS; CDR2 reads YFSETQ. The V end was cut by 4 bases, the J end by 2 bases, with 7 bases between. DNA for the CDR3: TGCGCCAGCAGCCGGGACCCCTATAATTCACCCCTCCACTTT. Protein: CASSRDPYNSPLHF.

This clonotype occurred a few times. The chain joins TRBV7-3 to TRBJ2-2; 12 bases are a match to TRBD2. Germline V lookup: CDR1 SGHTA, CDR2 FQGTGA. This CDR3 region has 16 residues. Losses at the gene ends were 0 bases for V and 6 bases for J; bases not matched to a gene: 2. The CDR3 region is CASSLTLAGGPGELFF. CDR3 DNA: TGTGCCAGCAGCTTAACCCTAGCGGGGGGGCCCGGGGAGCTGTTTTTT.

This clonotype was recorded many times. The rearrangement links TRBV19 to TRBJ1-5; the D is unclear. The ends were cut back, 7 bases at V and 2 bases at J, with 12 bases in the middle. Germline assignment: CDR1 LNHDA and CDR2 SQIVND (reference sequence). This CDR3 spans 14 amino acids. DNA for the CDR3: TGTGCCAGTAAGATGCTGTTGGGCAATCAGCCCCAGCATTTT. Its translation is CASKMLLGNQPQHF.